This is a list of T cell receptor beta chains from one sample in a study of blood T cell repertoires in COVID-19. Assay: immunoSEQ multiplex PCR; the TCRdb copy retains only in-frame clones and omits some. In the table there are about 180,000 clones, about 88% of which are singletons. Sequencing used PBMCs or T cells enriched from blood (not recorded which). These receptors all stem from a woman in her late teens or twenties who had recovered from COVID-19. The conserved cysteine and the conserved F or W are not part of the CDR3 here. D genes are given only for firm matches.

CDR3aa | v_gene | d_gene
ASSLWGGEQY | TRBV28 | -
ASSFLSPSWGTGELF | TRBV28 | -
ASSNPGGSHQPQH | TRBV28 | TRBD1
ASSRRMAGISTDTQY | TRBV28 | -
ASSSPQGAGDTQY | TRBV27 | TRBD1
ASSYGQGYNIQY | TRBV6-2/TRBV6-3 | -
ASIRMGPEGTDTQY | TRBV2 | -
ATSDSRGAGAGELF | TRBV24-1 | -
ASGTGAGAGELF | TRBV7-2 | TRBD1
ASSHPGGTEAF | TRBV3-1/TRBV3-2 | -
ASSFRGSAKNIQY | TRBV28 | -
ASSQASGWGRMKLF | TRBV4-2 | -
ASSPLLLTSDTYEQY | TRBV4-1 | TRBD2
ASSPDSWPTYNSPLH | TRBV28 | -
ASSDGSVYNEQF | TRBV10-1 | -
ATSITGETEAF | TRBV19 | TRBD1
ASSLAGGPSEQF | TRBV7-2 | TRBD2
AWSVTGATDTQY | TRBV30 | -
ATSDNSMNTEAF | TRBV24-1 | -
ASSQDPVTGGRYGYT | TRBV4-1 | TRBD1
ASSSRTSGGINEQF | TRBV19 | TRBD2
ASRDRETSSTDTQY | TRBV9 | TRBD1
APDRVKSYEQY | TRBV6-5 | TRBD1
ASGLVNTEAF | TRBV27 | -
ASSEAKLGYEQY | TRBV6-1 | -
ASSFGTGTALVYEQY | TRBV5-6 | TRBD1
ATSARAGVASGANVLT | TRBV24-1 | -
ASSPVIFSGNTIY | TRBV6-5 | -
ASSLGGLSYEQY | TRBV7-9 | -
ASSTDGQVGEKLF | TRBV5-1 | TRBD1
ASSGGADSYEQY | TRBV28 | -
ASSSWGQGSSPLH | TRBV9 | TRBD1
ASSLSTSGGGGYT | TRBV27 | -
ASTRTGNYGYT | TRBV28 | -
ASRGSGEAF | TRBV5-1 | -
ASSQDVVAGREQF | TRBV3-1/TRBV3-2 | TRBD2
ASRASGGALETQY | TRBV6-5 | TRBD2
ASSFGGNTEAF | TRBV5-8 | -
ASSLYRGSTEAF | TRBV28 | TRBD1
ASSVAIAAQGYT | TRBV9 | -
ASSLQGIHEQY | TRBV7-9 | -
ASSLGGTGERRTYEQY | TRBV11-3 | TRBD1
ASSQDAGVSFNEQF | TRBV4-2 | TRBD2
ASSLQTGSTEAF | TRBV27 | TRBD1
ASSISNSAGDNSPLH | TRBV19 | -
ASRQDRTSVGDEQY | TRBV2 | TRBD2
ASSPRTAYGYT | TRBV6-2/TRBV6-3 | -